The next 13 T cell receptor beta chains were all read from a single sample in a study of shared clonotypes between healthy human individuals. The data were produced by immunoSEQ multiplex PCR, yet TCRdb's version contains in-frame clones alone and is incomplete. The data hold 600,000 to 700,000 clones, with roughly 73% observed a single time. The sequenced sample consisted of memory CD4+ T cells sorted from blood. Subset of the sample: CD45RA-negative fraction. All receptors derive from a woman under 40 in good health.

The sample holds many counts of this clone. This same CDR3 is encoded by further DNA sequences in the sample. The chain is built from TRBV5-1 and TRBJ2-3; 12 positions match TRBD2. CDR3 size: 16 residues. After removal of 0 bases from V and 2 bases from J, the junction contained 1 base not matched to a gene. The germline CDR1 and CDR2 sequences are SGHRS and YFSETQ. The CDR3: CASSLGLAGATDTQYF. The CDR3 nucleotides are TGCGCCAGCAGCTTGGGACTAGCGGGGGCCACAGATACGCAGTATTTT.

This clone was seen once. CDR3 sequence: CASSYSMGENTGELFF. The CDR3 bases are TGTGCCAGCAGTTACTCTATGGGGGAGAACACCGGGGAGCTGTTTTTT. This chain connects TRBV6-5 to TRBJ2-2; D might be TRBD1 or TRBD2, each matching 5 bases. The CDR3 sequence is 16 residues long. V was clipped by 0 bases and J by 1 base, with 9 bases between them. CDR1 and CDR2 (germline): MNHEY, SVGAGI.

This clone was seen once. The chain recombines TRBV2 with TRBJ2-7; TRBD2 matches at 14 bases. J lost 0 bases, V lost 6 bases, and 13 bases had no gene match. Germline V gives CDR1 SNHLY, CDR2 FYNNEI. This CDR3 is 19 amino acids long. The CDR3 DNA is TGTGCCAGCAGGTATGGACTAGCGGGAGGTCTACCCAACTCCTACGAGCAGTACTTC. Translated: CASRYGLAGGLPNSYEQYF.

The chain combines TRBV28 with TRBJ1-5; D unclear. Trimming shortened V by 5 bases and J by 7 bases, and 6 bases separated the two germline ends. There are 11 residues in the CDR3. CDR1 is MDHEN, CDR2 SYDVKM, per germline. CDR3 sequence reads: CASSAPQPQHF. Here the CDR3 DNA reads TGTGCCAGCAGTGCCCCCCAGCCCCAGCATTTT.

The chain uses TRBV7-6 and TRBJ2-1; 7 bases match TRBD2. The germline V gene has CDR1 SGHVS and CDR2 FNYEAQ. This CDR3 is built from 17 residues. J was trimmed by 3 bases and V by 4 bases; bases with no gene match: 12. The CDR3 loop is CASSSIFSRENYNEQFF. CDR3 sequence (DNA): TGTGCCAGCAGCTCCATATTTTCGCGGGAGAACTACAATGAGCAGTTCTTC.

The V and J genes are TRBV27 and TRBJ1-1, with 8 bases lining up with TRBD1. Germline CDR1 MNHEY, CDR2 SMNVEV (reference sequence). V gave up 2 bases and J gave up 4 bases; unmatched junction bases: 6. The CDR3 runs 15 residues. CDR3: CASSLGQGGFTEAFF. Here the CDR3 DNA reads TGTGCCAGCAGTTTAGGACAGGGAGGGTTCACTGAAGCTTTCTTT.

This clone occurred a few times. The V gene is TRBV2, the J gene TRBJ1-1; no reliable D call. The CDR3 sequence is 15 residues long. Germline V gives CDR1 SNHLY, CDR2 FYNNEI. Trimming removed 7 bases at V and 0 bases at J, with 15 bases between. The CDR3 is CASNPQLLMNTEAFF. The CDR3 DNA follows: TGTGCCAGCAATCCACAGCTCCTCATGAACACTGAAGCTTTCTTT.

The chain couples TRBV10-1 to TRBJ1-1, with D unclear. Germline loops: CDR1 WNHNN, CDR2 SYGVQD (reference sequence). Trimming shortened V by 7 bases and J by 0 bases, and 9 bases separated the two germline ends. CDR3 length equals 13 residues. CDR3 sequence reads: CASMENMNTEAFF. CDR3 nucleotides: TGCGCCAGCATGGAAAACATGAACACTGAAGCTTTCTTT.

J is TRBJ2-3 and V is TRBV4-1; TRBD2 agrees at 9 bases. This CDR3 has 17 amino acids. Germline V gene data show CDR1 as MGHRA and CDR2 as YSYEKL. V was pared by 0 bases and J by 0 bases, with 4 bases of the junction left unmatched. The CDR3 is CASSQDVTSGSTDTQYF. The DNA for the CDR3 is TGCGCCAGCAGCCAAGATGTAACTAGCGGGAGCACAGATACGCAGTATTTT.

As DNA, the CDR3 is TGCGCCAGCAAGCCGGGACGGACCGTCTACGAGCAGTACTTC. It codes for CASKPGRTVYEQYF. This chain joins TRBV5-1 and TRBJ2-7; D is tentatively TRBD1 or TRBD2 (5 bases each). The CDR3 covers 14 residues. Germline V gene data show CDR1 as SGHRS and CDR2 as YFSETQ. Trimming removed 6 bases from V and 3 bases from J, with 16 bases in between.

In this sample, this clone turned up once. The V gene is TRBV11-2, the J gene TRBJ2-1; D perhaps matches TRBD2 (5 bases). There are 14 residues in the CDR3. Trimming left V 5 bases short and J 2 bases short, with 10 bases between. Germline V lookup: CDR1 SGHAT, CDR2 FQNNGV. CDR3 amino acids: CASSRAETYNEQFF. The CDR3 region has the DNA TGTGCCAGCAGCCGAGCGGAAACCTACAATGAGCAGTTCTTC.

As regards this clone: Within the sample, other DNA sequences also encode this same CDR3. The chain uses TRBV28 and TRBJ1-2; D possibly corresponds to TRBD1 (5 bases). Between the trimmed V and J ends, which lost 3 bases and 8 bases, there was a span of 10 bases. The germline V gene encodes CDR1 MDHEN and CDR2 SYDVKM. This CDR3 has 12 residues. CDR3 sequence reads: CASSLVRQGYTF. The CDR3 region has the DNA TGTGCCAGCAGTTTGGTACGACAGGGCTACACCTTC.

The genes are TRBV6-5 and TRBJ2-4; TRBD1 might be the D (6 bases). The CDR3 loop spans 14 amino acids. V lost 6 bases, J lost 6 bases, and 15 bases lay in between. The germline V gene has CDR1 MNHEY and CDR2 SVGAGI. CDR3 protein: CASSQQGGGNIQYF. The CDR3 DNA reads TGTGCCAGCAGCCAACAGGGTGGGGGAAACATTCAGTACTTC.